The entry that follows covers one T cell receptor beta chain sequence. Its antigen is still unknown. The data were obtained in a study of shared clonotypes between healthy human individuals. General study points: Incompleteness in sorted-subset sequencing, despite large depth, was shown by rarefaction.

Germline-derived CDR1 and CDR2 are MDHEN and SYDVKM. The V segment lost 6 bases and the J segment 2 bases; nucleotides outside the gene matches: 7. This CDR3 is built from 15 residues. The data were produced by immunoSEQ multiplex PCR, yet TCRdb's version contains in-frame clones alone and is incomplete. The sample has around 2,000,000 clones; roughly 96% are singletons. The clonotype was recovered from a man younger than 35 in good health. The sample taken for sequencing was naive CD4+ T cells sorted from blood. Described subset: CD45RA+ positively selected. The rearrangement uses TRBV28 and TRBJ2-7, with 10 bases identical to TRBD1. The CDR3 sequence: CASSTGTGAPYEQYF. The CDR3 DNA reads as TGTGCCAGCAGCACCGGGACAGGGGCCCCCTACGAGCAGTACTTC.